This TCR beta chain originates from a study of T-cell reconstitution after alpha-beta-depleted transplantation in children. Overall study findings and caveats: Day-60 TCRbeta diversity that was high in some patients was derived from surviving recipient T cells and thymic progenitors. Several hundred expanded graft clones reportedly were the source of alpha-beta T cells about two months after transplant. T-cell numbers and diversity one year post-transplant derived largely from freshly generated T cells.

In the case of this clonotype: Its target is unknown.

Preparation of the TCRbeta library used unique molecular identifiers. TCRdb analysed the PCR reads with MiXCR anew, one entry per CDR3 protein. Found here are 800,000 to 1,000,000 distinct CDR3 sequences, about 29% of them singletons; the top ten hold over 25%. This material consisted of PBMCs, mostly from graft donor cells, taken 360 days after TCRalphabeta/CD19-depleted stem cell transplant. This TCR came from a boy younger than two who had a stem cell transplant for SCID, so the T cells may come from the graft donor.

The CDR3 protein is CASSLTHAADTQYF. The CDR3 coding sequence is TGTGCCAGCAGTTTGACTCATGCCGCAGATACGCAGTATTTT. This rearrangement joins TRBV12-3 or TRBV12-4 to TRBJ2-3; D not certain. Trimming removed 3 bases from V and 4 bases from J, with 11 bases in between. CDR3 length: 14 residues.